The 8 T cell receptor beta chains listed next were all sequenced from one sample in a study of response to subunit inactivated influenza vaccine. Via MiXCR, TCRdb re-called the RT-PCR reads, giving one row per CDR3 protein. The repertoire has 610,000 or so distinct CDR3 sequences, roughly 15% of them found once; the top ten carry around 10%. The material was PBMCs from blood, obtained approximately 12 days after vaccination. All receptors come from a man aged 45-65 years who received an inactivated influenza vaccine.

There are many counts of this clonotype. This rearrangement joins TRBV12-3 or TRBV12-4 to TRBJ2-1; 13 nucleotides match TRBD2. The J segment lost 7 bases and the V segment lost 8 bases, leaving 5 bases of the junction unmatched. CDR3 size: 14 residues. The CDR3 protein is CASGLAGAGNEQFF. CDR3 DNA sequence: TGTGCCAGCGGACTAGCGGGAGCAGGAAATGAGCAGTTCTTC.

The chain uses TRBV28 and TRBJ2-1, with unresolved D. Germline-derived CDR1 and CDR2 are MDHEN and SYDVKM. Trimming cost V 2 bases and J 7 bases, with 12 bases left between them. CDR3 size: 14 residues. As DNA, the CDR3 is TGTGCCAGCAGTTTACCCCTAGTCGGGAATGAGCAGTTCTTC. Amino acids: CASSLPLVGNEQFF.

The table lists this clonotype with a few counts. The chain uses TRBV24-1 and TRBJ2-3; D remains unclear. This CDR3 is 14 amino acids long. The germline gives CDR1 KGHDR, CDR2 SFDVKD. Trimming took 4 bases from V and 5 from J, leaving 12 bases between them. CDR3: CATSEASLGDTQYF. The CDR3, as DNA: TGTGCCACCAGTGAAGCGAGTTTGGGAGATACGCAGTATTTT.

This clonotype was seen a few times. The chain couples TRBV6-5 to TRBJ1-5; a weak D match, TRBD1 (5 bases). The CDR3 extends over 14 amino acids. Trimming pared 2 bases from V and 6 bases from J, leaving 11 bases between. Germline V CDR1 and CDR2: MNHEY, SVGAGI. The CDR3, as DNA: TGTGCCAGCAGTTACGGGCGGGACCTTCAGCCCCAGCATTTT. Its translation: CASSYGRDLQPQHF.

This chain links TRBV7-2 with TRBJ2-1; 7 nucleotides line up with TRBD1. Germline CDR1 SGHTA, CDR2 FQGNSA. CDR3 size: 15 residues. V shed 5 bases and J 4 bases; nucleotides not matched to a gene: 8. DNA of the CDR3: TGTGCCAGCAGCCCGAGGGGGCGTCAGTACAATGAGCAGTTCTTC. Translation: CASSPRGRQYNEQFF.

The CDR3: CASSQRTGGTEAFF. CDR3 nucleotide sequence: TGTGCCAGCAGCCAACGGACAGGGGGCACTGAAGCTTTCTTT. This chain connects TRBV16 to TRBJ1-1; 10 positions agree with TRBD1. This CDR3 has 14 amino acids. The V and J ends lost 2 bases and 4 bases, in that order; junction bases with no gene match: 1. Germline V gives CDR1 KGHSY, CDR2 FQNENV.

The V and J genes are TRBV15 and TRBJ2-1; 9 nucleotides line up with TRBD2. The junction had 9 bases not matched to a gene; V was cut back by 9 bases and J by 0 bases. CDR1 is LNHNV and CDR2 is YYDKDF in the germline V gene (reference sequence). The length of the CDR3 is 16 residues. Written as DNA, the CDR3 is TGTGCCACGAAGAGTAGCGGGAGCTTCTCCTACAATGAGCAGTTCTTC. As protein: CATKSSGSFSYNEQFF.

This clonotype was seen at least ten times. The chain employs TRBV5-1 and TRBJ1-2; D is possibly TRBD1 (5 bases). CDR1 and CDR2 from the germline V gene are SGHRS and YFSETQ. CDR3 length equals 14 residues. Between the trimmed V and J ends, which lost 0 bases and 2 bases, there was a span of 8 bases. DNA for the CDR3: TGCGCCAGCAGCTTGGACAGGCCCAACTATGGCTACACCTTC. Its translation is CASSLDRPNYGYTF.